This TCR beta chain came from a study of blood T cell repertoires in COVID-19. Sequencing was performed with immunoSEQ multiplex PCR; in TCRdb, only in-frame clones are kept and a portion is missing. This sample has 65,000 to 70,000 clones; 79% occur once, and the top ten carry about 15%. This CDR3 is 17 amino acids long. Trimming took 0 bases from V and 0 from J, leaving 12 bases between them. Germline CDR1 and CDR2: MNHEY and SVGEGT. The sample consisted of peripheral blood. The sequence came from a man between 60 and 75 years old with acute or convalescent COVID-19. The V call is TRBV6-2 or TRBV6-3, the J call TRBJ1-5, with a tentative D call TRBD1 (6 bases). The DNA for the CDR3 is TGTGCCAGCAGTTACTCGTCTTACAGGGTTAGCAATCAGCCCCAGCATTTT. This encodes CASSYSSYRVSNQPQHF.